This TCR beta chain originates from a study of shared clonotypes between healthy human individuals. V gave up 4 bases and J gave up 4 bases, with 9 bases separating them. The CDR3 runs 13 residues. Germline CDR1 and CDR2: SNHLY and FYNNEI. Sequenced by immunoSEQ multiplex PCR; TCRdb stores in-frame clones only, minus some. The sample consists of some 2,000,000 clones, nearly 97% of them appearing once. With respect to this clone: This sample includes further DNA sequences coding for the same CDR3.

The source material was naive CD4+ T cells sorted from blood. Regarding subset: CD45RA+ positively selected. The rearrangement links TRBV2 to TRBJ2-3, with D hard to call. The TCR sequence derives from a young man in good health. The CDR3 spells CASSGSLADTQYF. The CDR3 nucleotides are TGTGCCAGCAGTGGGTCCTTAGCAGATACGCAGTATTTT.